Sequencing of this T cell receptor beta chain was carried out in a study of T cell repertoires in cytomegalovirus infection. Overall study: Evidence of both CMV infection and a matching HLA type came from public TCR beta signatures. Findings and limits, study-wide: People with CMV and the relevant HLA were identified by cumulative public TCR beta family frequency. Dominating the ex vivo response were HLA-C-restricted CMV-specific TCR beta clonotypes.

TCRdb re-called the reads through MiXCR, storing one row per CDR3 protein. The data contain more than 75,000 distinct CDR3 sequences, more than 3.5% of them singletons. There are 10 residues in the CDR3. V was cut by 5 bases and J by 8 bases, with 6 bases left in between. The germline CDR1 and CDR2 sequences are MNHNS and SASEGT. This clonotype is medium-sized by share. The antigen remains undetermined. The sequencing input was PBMCs. The clonotype comes from a human donor in good health (CMV status not recorded). Some clones in this sample may be carry-over from other donors' samples. The chain has TRBV6-1 and TRBJ1-1; D gene uncertain. The CDR3 region has the DNA TGTGCCAGCAGTCAGAAGGAAGCTTTCTTT. This gives the protein CASSQKEAFF.